The 4 T cell receptor beta chains below all came from one sample that was sequenced in a study of blood T cell repertoires in COVID-19. Assay: immunoSEQ multiplex PCR; the TCRdb copy retains only in-frame clones and omits some. The sample has approximately 400,000 clones; 81% are singletons. Sequencing was carried out using peripheral blood. These TCRs come from a human donor with acute or convalescent COVID-19. The donor label of this sample is uncertain.

The chain joins TRBV4-1 to TRBJ2-5, with 11 bases that match TRBD2. Germline trimming cut 7 bases from V and 4 bases from J; bases unmatched to any gene: 5. Germline V lookup: CDR1 MGHRA, CDR2 YSYEKL. CDR3 length: 14 amino acids. The DNA for the CDR3 is TGCGCCAGCACCCCTAGCGGGGGGACAGAGACCCAGTACTTC. This encodes CASTPSGGTETQYF.

This chain uses TRBV19 with TRBJ1-2, with D perhaps TRBD1 (6 bases). The CDR3 sequence is 17 residues long. Trimming left V 4 bases short and J 2 bases short, with 20 bases between. CDR1 is LNHDA, CDR2 SQIVND, per germline (reference sequence). The CDR3 sequence is CASSRPGPTGSNYGYTF. In DNA, the CDR3 is TGTGCCAGTAGTAGACCGGGTCCTACAGGGTCAAACTATGGCTACACCTTC.

This clone is a singleton in its sample. The chain couples TRBV3-1 (or the pseudogene TRBV3-2) to TRBJ2-1; 7 nucleotides match TRBD2. Trimming took 1 base from V and 8 from J; bases not matched to a gene: 5. The length of the CDR3 is 14 residues. The germline V gene encodes CDR1 LGHDT and CDR2 YNNKEL (reference sequence). Here the CDR3 DNA reads TGTGCCAGCAGCCAAGTCCGGACTAGTTATGAGCAGTTCTTC. It translates to CASSQVRTSYEQFF.

This chain uses TRBV11-3 with TRBJ2-1; 11 bases are a match to TRBD2. The CDR3 runs 14 residues. The ends lost 3 bases at V and 6 bases at J; junction bases unmatched: 1. CDR1 SGHNT and CDR2 YENEEA come from the germline V gene. The DNA for the CDR3 is TGTGCCAGCAGCTTTAGCGGGAGGGCCAATGAGCAGTTCTTC. Translating it yields CASSFSGRANEQFF.